This T cell receptor beta chain was recovered during a study of PD-L1 blockade in urothelial cancer. Study as a whole: A median blood sample held approximately 140,000 T cells and about 89,000 unique TCRs.

Synthetic spike-ins, TCR analog templates, were added into each PCR. This table comes from immunoSEQ multiplex PCR, and its TCRdb copy is limited to in-frame clones, with some not included. Of roughly 40,000 clones listed, approximately 82% are singletons. After removal of 5 bases from V and 0 bases from J, the junction contained 6 bases not matched to a gene. The germline V gene encodes CDR1 SEHNR and CDR2 FQNEAQ (reference sequence). CDR3 length equals 17 residues. The chain is built from TRBV7-9 and TRBJ1-5; 11 nucleotides agree with TRBD1. This receptor was taken from a man between 60 and 75 years old with urothelial cancer. The sequencing used PBMCs, collected around atezolizumab (anti-PD-L1) treatment. CDR3 bases: TGTGCCAGCAGCCCCGGACAGGGGGCGGATAGCAATCAGCCCCAGCATTTT. This codes for CASSPGQGADSNQPQHF.